These 30 T cell receptor beta chains were all obtained from the same sample, sequenced in a study of OX40 agonist ivuxolimab in advanced cancers. Sequencing was performed with immunoSEQ multiplex PCR; in TCRdb, only in-frame clones are kept and a portion is missing. The table lists tens of thousands of clones, 89% of them singletons. Sample: CD4+ or CD8+ T cells sorted from blood, taken in a trial of the OX40 agonist ivuxolimab. All receptors derive from an adult with an advanced solid tumor such as melanoma, head and neck, liver or kidney cancer.

The V gene is TRBV5-1, the J gene TRBJ2-1; maybe TRBD2 (6 bases). V dropped 2 bases and J dropped 1 base, with 10 bases sitting between them. Germline assignment: CDR1 SGHRS and CDR2 YFSETQ. CDR3 size: 15 residues. For the CDR3, the DNA is TGCGCCAGCAGCTTTTCTAGCGAATCCTACAATGAGCAGTTCTTC. Translation: CASSFSSESYNEQFF.

The chain carries TRBV7-3 and TRBJ1-5, with D perhaps matching TRBD1 (6 bases). The CDR3 has 14 residues. V was trimmed by 5 bases and J by 0 bases, leaving 8 bases between them. Germline CDR1 is SGHTA and CDR2 is FQGTGA. CDR3 sequence: CASSRTDSNQPQHF. The DNA for the CDR3 is TGTGCCAGCAGCCGGACAGATAGCAATCAGCCCCAGCATTTT.

The table lists this clone with a few counts. The chain has TRBV7-9 and TRBJ1-2; 8 bases align to TRBD1. Germline V CDR1 and CDR2: SEHNR, FQNEAQ (reference sequence). This CDR3 has 13 residues. The V segment lost 5 bases and the J segment 7 bases; nucleotides outside the gene matches: 6. The CDR3 DNA sequence: TGTGCCAGCAGCCGAGGGACAGGTACTGGCTACACCTTC. Its protein product is CASSRGTGTGYTF.

This chain uses TRBV9 with TRBJ2-1; TRBD1 matches 11 bases. The length of the CDR3 is 15 residues. The V segment lost 3 bases and the J segment 4 bases; nucleotides outside the gene matches: 3. Germline V CDR1 and CDR2: SGDLS, YYNGEE. In DNA, the CDR3 is TGTGCCAGCAGCGCCCGGGACAGGGGGTACAATGAGCAGTTCTTC. Amino acid sequence: CASSARDRGYNEQFF.

This sequence joins TRBV6-6 and TRBJ2-7, with TRBD1 identical over 7 bases. Germline V lookup: CDR1 MNHNY, CDR2 SVGAGI (reference sequence). V was clipped by 10 bases and J by 2 bases; unmatched bases: 5. CDR3 size: 12 residues. This CDR3 is CATLGQTYEQYF. The CDR3 coding sequence is TGTGCCACCTTGGGACAGACCTACGAGCAGTACTTC.

This clone was seen a few times. The chain employs TRBV7-8 and TRBJ1-3; 9 bases line up with TRBD1. The V gene end was trimmed by 4 bases and the J gene end by 7 bases; junction bases not matched to a gene: 2. Germline CDR1 SGHVS, CDR2 FQNEAQ. This CDR3 region has 13 residues. The CDR3 DNA reads TGTGCCAGCAGCTCGGACAGGGGCAACACCATATATTTT. Amino acids: CASSSDRGNTIYF. The full variable domain, with the rest looked up from reference TRBV7-8 and TRBJ1-3, is GAGVSQSPRYKVAKRGQDVALRCDPISGHVSLFWYQQALGQGPEFLTYFQNEAQLDKSGLPSDRFFAERPEGSVSTLKIQRTQQEDSAVYLCASSSDRGNTIYFGEGSWLTVV.

V usage is TRBV27 and J usage is TRBJ2-3, with 9 bases fitting TRBD2. Germline V lookup: CDR1 MNHEY, CDR2 SMNVEV (reference sequence). Trimming removed 6 bases from V and 4 bases from J; junction bases left unmatched: 5. The length of the CDR3 is 14 residues. CDR3 sequence reads: CASSPGTSPDTQYF. The CDR3 DNA is TGTGCCAGCAGCCCCGGGACTAGCCCAGATACGCAGTATTTT.

This chain links TRBV7-8 with TRBJ2-5; TRBD2 might be the D (6 bases). The length of the CDR3 is 12 residues. The germline CDR1 and CDR2 sequences are SGHVS and FQNEAQ. V was trimmed by 7 bases and J by 7 bases, leaving 13 bases between them. The chain's CDR3 is CASTVLGGTQYF. Here the CDR3 DNA reads TGTGCCAGCACTGTACTGGGGGGGACCCAGTACTTC.

The chain is built from TRBV7-2 and TRBJ2-4; D perhaps matches TRBD2 (6 bases). CDR3 size: 14 residues. V lost 1 base to trimming and J lost 9 bases, with 13 bases between them. Germline V gene sequence: CDR1 SGHTA, CDR2 FQGNSA. CDR3 DNA sequence: TGTGCCAGCAGCTTAGGGGCCTTGGGGGGCATTCAGTACTTC. This translates into CASSLGALGGIQYF.

The J gene is TRBJ1-2, the V gene TRBV15; D unclear. The V gene's germline CDR1 is LNHNV and CDR2 YYDKDF (reference sequence). V lost 3 bases and J 1 base, leaving 12 bases between the germline ends. The CDR3 runs to 15 residues. CDR3 nucleotides: TGTGCCACCAGCAGCCCTGTGGACTTTAACTATGGCTACACCTTC. The encoded protein is CATSSPVDFNYGYTF. The entire variable domain, with the rest obtained from reference TRBV15 and TRBJ1-2, is as follows: DAMVIQNPRYQVTQFGKPVTLSCSQTLNHNVMYWYQQKSSQAPKLLFHYYDKDFNNEADTPDNFQSRRPNTSFCFLDIRSPGLGDTAMYLCATSSPVDFNYGYTFGSGTRLTVV.

The rearrangement joins TRBV6-5 to TRBJ1-1, with D possibly being TRBD1 (6 bases). CDR1 is MNHEY, CDR2 SVGAGI, per germline. This CDR3 has 13 amino acids. The ends were cut back, 6 bases at V and 5 bases at J, with 13 bases in the middle. CDR3 bases: TGTGCCAGCAGCCTTGGACAGAGGACTGAAGCTTTCTTT. It codes for CASSLGQRTEAFF.

The count of this clone is one. The rearrangement joins TRBV7-2 to TRBJ1-6; D may be TRBD1 (6 bases). The CDR3 contains 15 residues. V was trimmed by 4 bases and J by 10 bases, leaving 17 bases between them. CDR1 and CDR2 from the germline V gene are SGHTA and FQGNSA. CDR3 loop: CASSSTPAGESPLHF. DNA for the CDR3: TGTGCCAGCAGCTCCACGCCCGCAGGGGAATCACCCCTCCACTTT.

The rearrangement uses TRBV6-5 and TRBJ2-7, with 7 bases identical to TRBD1. CDR3 length equals 14 residues. Trimming took 3 bases from V and 7 from J; bases not matched to a gene: 9. The V gene's germline CDR1 is MNHEY and CDR2 SVGAGI. CDR3 bases: TGTGCCAGCAGTTATGGGCCCGCACAGGGGGAGCAGTACTTC. Translation: CASSYGPAQGEQYF.

This rearrangement joins TRBV7-9 to TRBJ2-1; tentatively, D is TRBD1 (5 bases). Trimming pared 6 bases from V and 13 bases from J, leaving 22 bases between. From germline, CDR1 is SEHNR and CDR2 FQNEAQ (reference sequence). This CDR3 spans 14 amino acids. The CDR3 loop reads CASSSVSPGPLQFF. The CDR3 DNA is TGTGCCAGCAGTTCGGTGAGTCCAGGGCCCCTTCAGTTCTTC.

This clone was observed a single time. The V gene is TRBV6-1, the J gene TRBJ2-7; D perhaps matches TRBD2 (6 bases). V gave up 6 bases and J gave up 5 bases, with 14 bases separating them. The CDR3 runs 13 residues. The germline V gene has CDR1 MNHNS and CDR2 SASEGT. The CDR3 DNA follows: TGTGCCAGCAGGTCCCCCGGAGGGGACGAGCAGTACTTC. This codes for CASRSPGGDEQYF.

The chain joins TRBV18 to TRBJ1-1; unclear D gene. This CDR3 region has 15 residues. Germline CDR1 KGHSH, CDR2 LQKENI. Trimming shortened V by 3 bases and J by 1 base, and 12 bases separated the two germline ends. The CDR3 sequence is CASSPLLPGNTEAFF. CDR3 DNA: TGTGCCAGCTCACCCCTTCTTCCGGGGAACACTGAAGCTTTCTTT.

This chain's CDR3 is CASSLVIGSGNTIYF. CDR3 nucleotides: TGTGCCAGCAGCTTAGTGATAGGCTCTGGAAACACCATATATTTT. The gene calls are TRBV7-2 and TRBJ1-3; D ambiguous. V was shortened by 1 base and J by 0 bases, with 7 bases between the two germline ends. The CDR3 sequence is 15 residues long. CDR1 is SGHTA and CDR2 is FQGNSA in the germline V gene.

V and J are TRBV7-8 and TRBJ1-1; a possible D gene is TRBD1 (5 bases). CDR3 length equals 14 residues. CDR1 and CDR2 (germline): SGHVS, FQNEAQ. V was trimmed by 4 bases and J by 3 bases, leaving 12 bases between them. This chain's CDR3 is CASSSQGAYTEAFF. The CDR3 DNA is TGTGCCAGCAGCTCGCAGGGAGCCTACACTGAAGCTTTCTTT. Based on the CDR3 plus reference TRBV7-8 and TRBJ1-1, the full variable domain is GAGVSQSPRYKVAKRGQDVALRCDPISGHVSLFWYQQALGQGPEFLTYFQNEAQLDKSGLPSDRFFAERPEGSVSTLKIQRTQQEDSAVYLCASSSQGAYTEAFFGQGTRLTVV.

The CDR3 protein is CASSMRAQAFF. The CDR3 DNA follows: TGTGCCAGTAGTATGAGGGCCCAAGCTTTCTTT. The chain carries TRBV19 and TRBJ1-1; D unresolved. This CDR3 is built from 11 residues. Germline CDR1 LNHDA, CDR2 SQIVND (reference sequence). V lost 3 bases to trimming and J lost 9 bases, with 8 bases between them.

This rearrangement joins TRBV11-3 to TRBJ2-3; D might be TRBD1 or TRBD2, each matching 6 bases. The CDR3 extends over 13 amino acids. Germline V gene sequence: CDR1 SGHNT, CDR2 YENEEA. V lost 5 bases to trimming and J lost 5 bases, with 11 bases between them. The CDR3 spells CASSHGGRDTQYF. The CDR3 DNA follows: TGTGCCAGCAGCCATGGGGGGCGAGATACGCAGTATTTT.

In DNA, the CDR3 is TGTGCCAGCAGTACCACAGGGGGTAGTATGGAGACCCAGTACTTC. Translating gives CASSTTGGSMETQYF. The V gene is TRBV6-6, the J gene TRBJ2-5, with 8 positions matching TRBD1. The ends lost 5 bases at V and 5 bases at J; junction bases unmatched: 10. The CDR3 loop spans 15 amino acids. Germline-derived CDR1 and CDR2 are MNHNY and SVGAGI (reference sequence).

This chain joins TRBV15 and TRBJ2-7; tentative D call: TRBD2 (5 bases). The CDR3 spans 16 residues. CDR1 and CDR2 from the germline V gene are LNHNV and YYDKDF (reference sequence). The V end was cut by 0 bases, the J end by 1 base, with 13 bases between. The CDR3 nucleotides read TGTGCCACCAGCAGAGAAATTATGAGCGGTTCCTACGAGCAGTACTTC. This encodes CATSREIMSGSYEQYF.

The genes are TRBV19 and TRBJ2-7; 9 nucleotides line up with TRBD2. With V trimmed by 7 bases and J by 3 bases, 4 bases remained unmatched. The CDR3 is 13 residues long. Germline-derived CDR1 and CDR2 are LNHDA and SQIVND (reference sequence). CDR3 bases: TGTGCCAGTAACCAGCGGGAGGACTACGAGCAGTACTTC. The encoded protein is CASNQREDYEQYF.

The genes are TRBV9 and TRBJ2-2; no definite D call. CDR3 size: 12 residues. Per germline, CDR1 SGDLS and CDR2 YYNGEE. Between the trimmed V and J ends, which lost 3 bases and 7 bases, there was a span of 7 bases. The CDR3 nucleotides are TGTGCCAGCAGCGCCCTGGGCGGGGAGCTGTTTTTT. Translated, it gives CASSALGGELFF.

The genes are TRBV19 and TRBJ1-5, with a tentative D call TRBD1 (5 bases). This CDR3 has 13 amino acids. The V gene lost 5 bases and the J gene lost 7 bases, with 12 bases spanning the gap. CDR1 and CDR2 from the germline V gene are LNHDA and SQIVND (reference sequence). For the CDR3, the DNA is TGTGCCAGTAGTGATCAGGGCCGGCAGCCCCAGCATTTT. It encodes CASSDQGRQPQHF.

CDR3 residues: CASNPKGLNTGELFF. The CDR3 coding sequence is TGTGCCAGTAACCCGAAGGGGTTGAACACCGGGGAGCTGTTTTTT. The V and J genes are TRBV19 and TRBJ2-2; D possibly corresponds to TRBD1 (5 bases). CDR1 and CDR2 from the germline V gene are LNHDA and SQIVND (reference sequence). Trimming stripped 7 bases from V and 1 base from J, with 13 bases between. This CDR3 has 15 residues. The full variable domain, with the rest looked up from reference TRBV19 and TRBJ2-2, is DGGITQSPKYLFRKEGQNVTLSCEQNLNHDAMYWYRQDPGQGLRLIYYSQIVNDFQKGDIAEGYSVSREKKESFPLTVTSAQKNPTAFYLCASNPKGLNTGELFFGEGSRLTVL.

The chain joins TRBV5-1 to TRBJ2-4, with D perhaps matching TRBD1 or TRBD2 (5 bases each). CDR3 length equals 15 residues. The germline V gene has CDR1 SGHRS and CDR2 YFSETQ. Trimming shortened V by 2 bases and J by 7 bases, and 16 bases separated the two germline ends. The CDR3 nucleotides are TGCGCCAGCAGCTTTCGAGGGGTCGGCGAGAACATTCAGTACTTC. This encodes CASSFRGVGENIQYF. The variable domain in full, with the rest retrieved from reference TRBV5-1 and TRBJ2-4, is KAGVTQTPRYLIKTRGQQVTLSCSPISGHRSVSWYQQTPGQGLQFLFEYFSETQRNKGNFPGRFSGRQFSNSRSEMNVSTLELGDSALYLCASSFRGVGENIQYFGAGTRLSVL.

The chain recombines TRBV19 with TRBJ2-6; no reliable D call. The ends were cut back, 5 bases at V and 0 bases at J, with 11 bases in the middle. The CDR3 sequence is 16 residues long. Germline CDR1 and CDR2: LNHDA and SQIVND (reference sequence). CDR3 region: CASSFSRNSGANVLTF. In DNA, the CDR3 is TGTGCCAGTAGTTTCTCCCGTAACTCTGGGGCCAACGTCCTGACTTTC.

This chain connects TRBV6-1 to TRBJ1-4; 8 positions agree with TRBD1. CDR3 length: 14 residues. Germline trimming cut 6 bases from V and 9 bases from J; bases unmatched to any gene: 9. Germline CDR1 is MNHNS and CDR2 is SASEGT. The CDR3 is CASRPQGARKKLFF. CDR3 coding DNA: TGTGCCAGCAGGCCCCAGGGGGCGCGAAAAAAACTGTTTTTT.

With regard to this clone: At one end, the junction sequence differs from germline, possibly due to a read error. The V and J genes are TRBV7-9 and TRBJ2-7; D uncertain. CDR3 length: 12 residues. Germline V gene data show CDR1 as SEHNR and CDR2 as FQNEAQ (reference sequence). CDR3 protein: CASSLDRRPNIF. The CDR3 coding sequence is TGTGCCAGCAGCTTAGACCGTAGACCGAATATCTTC.